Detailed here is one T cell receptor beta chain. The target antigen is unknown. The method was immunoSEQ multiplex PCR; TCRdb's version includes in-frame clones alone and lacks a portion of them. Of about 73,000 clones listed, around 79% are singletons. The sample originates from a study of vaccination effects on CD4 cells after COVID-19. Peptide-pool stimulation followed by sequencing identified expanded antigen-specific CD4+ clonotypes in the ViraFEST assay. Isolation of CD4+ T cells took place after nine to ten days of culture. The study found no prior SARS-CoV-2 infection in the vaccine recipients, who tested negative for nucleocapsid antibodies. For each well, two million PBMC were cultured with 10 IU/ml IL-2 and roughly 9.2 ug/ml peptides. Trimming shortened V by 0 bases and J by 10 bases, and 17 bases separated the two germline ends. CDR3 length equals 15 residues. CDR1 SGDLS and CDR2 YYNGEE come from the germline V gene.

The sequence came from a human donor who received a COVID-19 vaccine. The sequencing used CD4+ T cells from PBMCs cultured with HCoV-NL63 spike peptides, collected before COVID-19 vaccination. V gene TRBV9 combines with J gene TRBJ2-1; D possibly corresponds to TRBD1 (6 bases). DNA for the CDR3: TGTGCCAGCAGCGTAGGACAGGTTGGTTTATGGGAGCAGTTCTTC. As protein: CASSVGQVGLWEQFF.